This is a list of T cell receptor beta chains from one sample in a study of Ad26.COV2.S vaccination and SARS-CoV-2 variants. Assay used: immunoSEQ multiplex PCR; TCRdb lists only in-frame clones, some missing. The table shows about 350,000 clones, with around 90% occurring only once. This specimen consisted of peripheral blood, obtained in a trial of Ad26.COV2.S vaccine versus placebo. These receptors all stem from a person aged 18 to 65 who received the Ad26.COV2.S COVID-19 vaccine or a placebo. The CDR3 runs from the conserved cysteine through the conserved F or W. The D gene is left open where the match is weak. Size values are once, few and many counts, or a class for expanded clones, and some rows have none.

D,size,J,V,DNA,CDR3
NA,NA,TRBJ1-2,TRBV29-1,TGCAGCGTCAAGAACAGGGCTGCGGATGGCTACACCTTC,CSVKNRAADGYTF
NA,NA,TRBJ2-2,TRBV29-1,TGCAGCGTTGGAGGTGGCGGGGAGCTGTTTTTT,CSVGGGGELFF
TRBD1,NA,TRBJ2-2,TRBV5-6,TGTGCCAGCAGCTTCGGACAGGGGACTAACACCGGGGAGCTGTTTTTT,CASSFGQGTNTGELFF
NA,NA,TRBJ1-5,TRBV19,TGTGCCAGTATGGACCGGATTACCCAGAGCAATCAGCCCCAGCATTTT,CASMDRITQSNQPQHF
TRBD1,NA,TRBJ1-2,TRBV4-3,TGCGCCAGCAGCCAAGATCGAGGCAGGGGGTATGGCTACACCTTC,CASSQDRGRGYGYTF
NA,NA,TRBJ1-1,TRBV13,TGTGCCAGCCACTACCGGGGGTACACTGAAGCTTTCTTT,CASHYRGYTEAFF
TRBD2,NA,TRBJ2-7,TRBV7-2,TGTGCCAGCAGTCGTAGCGGGGCGCTGGGGAACGAGCAGTACTTC,CASSRSGALGNEQYF
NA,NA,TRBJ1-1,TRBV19,TGTGCCAGTAAGATAGGGCCCACCTTCCCAGTTGAAGCTTTCTTT,CASKIGPTFPVEAFF
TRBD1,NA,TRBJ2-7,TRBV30,TGTGCCCGGGACAGGGGGCCATACGAGCAGTACTTC,CARDRGPYEQYF
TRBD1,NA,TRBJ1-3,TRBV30,TGTGCCTGGAGCCTAACAGGGGGCTCGCGAGGAAACACCATATATTTT,CAWSLTGGSRGNTIYF
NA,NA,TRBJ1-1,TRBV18,TGTGCCAGCTCACCACGGGAGGCTGGAGCCGGTGAAGCTTTCTTT,CASSPREAGAGEAFF
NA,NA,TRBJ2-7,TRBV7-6,TGTGCCAGCAGCTCAATACCTACGGGCTCCTACGAGCAGTACTTC,CASSSIPTGSYEQYF
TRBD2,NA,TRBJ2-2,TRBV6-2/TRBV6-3,TGTGCCAGCAGTCACCCGGGGACTAGCGGGAGGGTCGGCGGGGAGCTGTTTTTT,CASSHPGTSGRVGGELFF
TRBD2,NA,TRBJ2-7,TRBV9,TGTGCCAGCAGCGTTGGCCCCGGGACTAGCGGGGAGACCTACGAGCAGTACTTC,CASSVGPGTSGETYEQYF
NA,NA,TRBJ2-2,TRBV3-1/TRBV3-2,TGTGCCAGCAGCCAAGATCGCGGTAGCCGGAACACCGGGGAGCTGTTTTTT,CASSQDRGSRNTGELFF
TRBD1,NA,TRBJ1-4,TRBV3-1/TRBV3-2,TGTGCCAGCAGCCCCTCGGGACAGGGGGGCGAAAAACTGTTTTTT,CASSPSGQGGEKLFF
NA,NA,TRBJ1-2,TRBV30,TGTGCCTGGAGTGTACGGTCTGGGACACCTTCGATTCACACCTTC,CAWSVRSGTPSIHTF
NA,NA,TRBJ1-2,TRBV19,TGTGCCAGTAGCCCTCGTCTCGACAGAGAGAGATATGGCTACACCTTC,CASSPRLDRERYGYTF
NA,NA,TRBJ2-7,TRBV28,TGTGCCAGCAGACCTAGGAGGAGCGAGCAGTACTTC,CASRPRRSEQYF
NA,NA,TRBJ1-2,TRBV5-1,TGCGCCAGCAGCTTGGAGTTCTCTAACTATGGCTACACCTTC,CASSLEFSNYGYTF
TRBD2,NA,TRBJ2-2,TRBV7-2,TGTGCCAGCACCATGGGACTAGCGGGCAAGAACACCGGGGAGCTGTTTTTT,CASTMGLAGKNTGELFF
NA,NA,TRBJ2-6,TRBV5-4,TGTGCCAGCAGCTTGTATACGGGAATCTCTGGGGCCAACGTCCTGACTTTC,CASSLYTGISGANVLTF
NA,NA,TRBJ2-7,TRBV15,TGTGCCACCAGCAGAGTCCGACCCCTCGAGGCCTACGAGCAGTACTTC,CATSRVRPLEAYEQYF
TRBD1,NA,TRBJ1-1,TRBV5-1,TGCGCCAGCAGCTTGGGTGGGACAGGGGGCGGTGGTGAAGCTTTCTTT,CASSLGGTGGGGEAFF
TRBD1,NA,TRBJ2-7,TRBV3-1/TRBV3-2,TGTGCCAGCAGCCAAGGGGCGACAGGGAGCCCCTACGAGCAGTACTTC,CASSQGATGSPYEQYF
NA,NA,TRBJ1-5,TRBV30,TGTGCCTGGAGACAAAAGAACCGGCAGCCCCAGCATTTT,CAWRQKNRQPQHF
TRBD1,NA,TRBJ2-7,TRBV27,TGTGCCAGCAGTGCGGACAGGGTCCACGAGCAGTACTTC,CASSADRVHEQYF
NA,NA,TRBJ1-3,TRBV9,TGTGCCAGCAGCCCGGACAGCTACACGGGAAACACCATATATTTT,CASSPDSYTGNTIYF
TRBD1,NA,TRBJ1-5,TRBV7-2,TGTGCCAGCAGCCCAGTGACAGGGGTGAATCAGCCCCAGCATTTT,CASSPVTGVNQPQHF
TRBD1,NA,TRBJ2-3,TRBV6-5,TGTGCCATTGAGACAGGGCCTAGCACAGATACGCAGTATTTT,CAIETGPSTDTQYF
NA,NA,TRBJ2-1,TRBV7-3,TGTGCCAGCAGCTCCGCAGGGTATGACAATGAGCAGTTCTTC,CASSSAGYDNEQFF
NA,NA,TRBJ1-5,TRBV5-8,TGTGCCAGCACCCAGGGAGGTCAGCCCCAGCATTTT,CASTQGGQPQHF
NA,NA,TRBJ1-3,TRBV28,TGTGCCGCCTCGTATCGGGGGACGTCTGGAAACACCATATATTTT,CAASYRGTSGNTIYF
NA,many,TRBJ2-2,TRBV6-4,TGTGCCAGCAGTGACACGGGCACCGGGGAGCTGTTTTTT,CASSDTGTGELFF
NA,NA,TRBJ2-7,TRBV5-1,TGCGCCAGCACCCTGGAGGGGCAGGGGGAATACGAGCAGTACTTC,CASTLEGQGEYEQYF
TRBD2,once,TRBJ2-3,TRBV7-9,TGTGCCAGCAGCCCGCCGACTAGCGGGGAGGATACGCAGTATTTT,CASSPPTSGEDTQYF
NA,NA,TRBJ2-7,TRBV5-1,TGCGCCAGCAGCTTGGTACAGAACGCCTACGAGCAGTACTTC,CASSLVQNAYEQYF
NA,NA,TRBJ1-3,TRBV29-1,TGCAGCGTTGAAGACCGGGGCTCTGGAAACACCATATATTTT,CSVEDRGSGNTIYF
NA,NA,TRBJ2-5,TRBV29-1,TGCAGCGTTGGATTTCTCCAGGGAAAGGAAGAGACCCAGTACTTC,CSVGFLQGKEETQYF
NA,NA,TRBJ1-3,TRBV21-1,TGTGCCAGCAGCGTTTCAGGGGCAGGAAACACCATATATTTT,CASSVSGAGNTIYF
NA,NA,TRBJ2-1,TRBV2,TGTGCCAGCAGTTTACAGGGTAATGAGCAGTTCTTC,CASSLQGNEQFF
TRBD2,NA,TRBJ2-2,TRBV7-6,TGTGCCAGCAGCCGCGGCCTTGGGACTAGCGGAATCACCGGGGAGCTGTTTTTT,CASSRGLGTSGITGELFF
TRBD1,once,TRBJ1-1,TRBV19,TGTGCCAGTAGTATGGGGGACAGACTGATGAACACTGAAGCTTTCTTT,CASSMGDRLMNTEAFF
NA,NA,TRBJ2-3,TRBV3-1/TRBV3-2,TGTGCCAGCAGCTACCGGCCAGCGGGCAGGGAGAATACGCAGTATTTT,CASSYRPAGRENTQYF
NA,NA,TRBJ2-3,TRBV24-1,TGTGCCACCAGTGATTATGTCAGGGGTACAGATACGCAGTATTTT,CATSDYVRGTDTQYF
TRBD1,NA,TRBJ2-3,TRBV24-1,TGTGCCACCAGTGATCGGAGGACAGGGGCAGATACGCAGTATTTT,CATSDRRTGADTQYF
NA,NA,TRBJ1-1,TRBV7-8,TGTGCCAGCACCGCAAAGGCCCGGGTTTGGCTTTCCGAAGCTTTCTTT,CASTAKARVWLSEAFF
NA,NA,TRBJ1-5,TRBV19,TGTGCCAGTAGACCGGGACGCACTCCTTATAGCAATCAGCCCCAGCATTTT,CASRPGRTPYSNQPQHF
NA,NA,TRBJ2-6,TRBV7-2,TGTGCCAGCAGCTCACGTAACGTCCTGACTTTC,CASSSRNVLTF
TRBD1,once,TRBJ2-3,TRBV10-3,TGTGCCATCAGTGAAAGGACAGGGGGAAGGACAGATACGCAGTATTTT,CAISERTGGRTDTQYF
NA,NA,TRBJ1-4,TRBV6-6,TGTGCCAGCAGTTACTCAGGGGATGAAAAACTGTTTTTT,CASSYSGDEKLFF